Shown below are 15 T cell receptor beta chains from a single sample sequenced in a study of early T cells in non-severe SARS-CoV-2 infection. MiXCR, applied by TCRdb to the 5' RACE reads, yields one record per CDR3 protein. The table shows about 83,000 distinct CDR3 sequences, with over 11% occurring only once. Sequencing was performed on whole blood. Receptors were obtained from an adult who was a healthcare worker with PCR-confirmed SARS-CoV-2 infection or an uninfected control (not recorded which).

There are many counts of this clonotype. This chain links TRBV3-1 with TRBJ1-1; D gene uncertain. The CDR3 is 15 amino acids. Trimming took off 0 bases at V and 1 base at J, with 9 bases between the two ends. Germline V gene lookup returns CDR1 LGHDT and CDR2 YNNKEL (reference sequence). CDR3 residues: CASSQDDLENTEAFF. The CDR3 DNA is TGTGCCAGCAGCCAAGATGATTTGGAGAACACTGAAGCTTTCTTT.

V is TRBV6-6 and J is TRBJ1-2; TRBD1 matches at 8 bases. The V and J ends lost 6 bases and 4 bases, in that order; junction bases with no gene match: 10. In germline, CDR1 is MNHNY, CDR2 SVGAGI (reference sequence). The CDR3 sequence is 15 residues long. The CDR3 sequence: CASRDTGGDFYGYTF. DNA for the CDR3: TGTGCCAGCAGGGACACAGGGGGAGATTTCTATGGCTACACCTTC.

The chain is built from TRBV6-5 and TRBJ1-1; no clear D gene. This CDR3 has 15 amino acids. Germline CDR1 reads MNHEY; CDR2 reads SVGAGI. Deletions cut 4 bases from V and 0 bases from J, with 12 bases between. The chain's CDR3 is CASSLGAGVNTEAFF. The CDR3 DNA reads TGTGCCAGCAGTTTAGGCGCCGGGGTGAACACTGAAGCTTTCTTT.

As concerns this clonotype: A much larger clone differs from this one at a single base, so this may be a read error. The gene calls are TRBV6-2 or TRBV6-3 and TRBJ2-7; TRBD2 matches at 13 bases. This CDR3 comprises 18 residues. Germline CDR1 MNHEY, CDR2 SVGEGT. The V and J ends lost 6 bases and 3 bases, in that order; junction bases with no gene match: 14. The DNA of the CDR3 is TGTGCCAGCAGGCCCTTACCGGGACTAGCGGGATCGAACTACGAGCAGTACTTC. Its protein is CASRPLPGLAGSNYEQYF.

There are a few counts of this clonotype. V and J are TRBV6-5 and TRBJ1-1; D not certain. Germline CDR1 and CDR2: MNHEY and SVGAGI. Trimming shortened V by 5 bases and J by 5 bases, and 15 bases separated the two germline ends. The CDR3 is made up of 14 amino acids. Here the CDR3 reads CASSQPHPRTEAFF. CDR3 DNA: TGTGCCAGCAGTCAACCCCACCCGAGAACTGAAGCTTTCTTT.

This clonotype was picked up a small number of times. The V call is TRBV11-2, the J call TRBJ1-1; possible D gene TRBD1, 6 bases. The germline V and J ends were trimmed by 3 bases and 8 bases, with 10 bases remaining between them. From germline, CDR1 is SGHAT and CDR2 FQNNGV. The CDR3 runs 12 residues. This CDR3 is CASSFGGREAFF. Here the CDR3 DNA reads TGTGCCAGCAGCTTTGGGGGGCGCGAAGCTTTCTTT. The variable domain in full, completed from reference TRBV11-2 and TRBJ1-1, reads EAGVAQSPRYKIIEKRQSVAFWCNPISGHATLYWYQQILGQGPKLLIQFQNNGVVDDSQLPKDRFSAERLKGVDSTLKIQPAKLEDSAVYLCASSFGGREAFFGQGTRLTVV.

This clonotype has just a few counts. The chain uses TRBV7-2 and TRBJ1-6; D uncertain. Germline V gene data show CDR1 as SGHTA and CDR2 as FQGNSA. CDR3 size: 15 residues. The germline V and J ends were trimmed by 1 base and 6 bases, with 10 bases remaining between them. The CDR3 here is CASSLDGRINSPLHF. CDR3 nucleotide sequence: TGTGCCAGCAGCTTAGATGGACGGATTAATTCACCCCTCCACTTT.

The table lists this clonotype with a few counts. This chain links TRBV2 with TRBJ2-7; 8 nucleotides agree with TRBD1. Germline values: CDR1 SNHLY, CDR2 FYNNEI. V shed 4 bases, J shed 4 bases, and the junction held 6 bases outside the gene matches. The CDR3 runs 14 residues. Here the CDR3 reads CASSGDRTLYEQYF. In nucleotides, the CDR3 is TGTGCCAGCAGTGGGGACAGGACTCTGTACGAGCAGTACTTC.

This clonotype was detected ten times or more. For the CDR3, the DNA is TGTGCCAGCAGCCCCTCGGGACAGGGGGGCGGGGAGCTGTTTTTT. Its protein product is CASSPSGQGGGELFF. The chain is built from TRBV7-9 and TRBJ2-2, with 11 bases fitting TRBD1. Germline V lookup: CDR1 SEHNR, CDR2 FQNEAQ (reference sequence). This CDR3 spans 15 amino acids. The J segment lost 7 bases and the V segment lost 5 bases, leaving 6 bases of the junction unmatched.

Notes on this clonotype: One base away lies a much larger clone, so this may be a sequencing read error. The chain couples TRBV6-1 to TRBJ1-2; D gene unclear. CDR3 length equals 14 residues. The germline V gene encodes CDR1 MNHNS and CDR2 SASEGT. In nucleotides, the CDR3 is TGTGTCAGCTCCCGTGAGGCCCAGGCCTATGGCTACACCTTC. Its protein is CVSSREAQAYGYTF.

The rearrangement uses TRBV20-1 and TRBJ2-7, with 7 bases aligning to TRBD1. This CDR3 is 15 amino acids long. V shed 6 bases, J shed 0 bases, and the junction held 11 bases outside the gene matches. The germline V gene encodes CDR1 DFQATT and CDR2 SNEGSKA (reference sequence). CDR3 in amino acids: CSAELRDSFSYEQYF. CDR3 in DNA: TGCAGTGCAGAACTCCGGGACAGCTTCTCCTACGAGCAGTACTTC.

This clonotype has more than one count but fewer than ten. This chain connects TRBV12-5 to TRBJ2-2; D remains ambiguous. Trimming took off 0 bases at V and 1 base at J, with 6 bases between the two ends. Germline V CDR1 and CDR2: LGHNT, FRNRAP. The CDR3 extends over 15 amino acids. The CDR3 region is CASGLVLGNTGELFF. In DNA, the CDR3 is TGTGCTAGTGGTTTGGTATTGGGGAACACCGGGGAGCTGTTTTTT.

This clonotype has ten or more counts. The chain recombines TRBV9 with TRBJ2-3; 8 nucleotides match TRBD2. V dropped 0 bases and J dropped 2; count of bases not matched to a gene: 8. CDR1 SGDLS and CDR2 YYNGEE come from the germline V gene. The CDR3 is 17 amino acids. CDR3 protein: CASSVGGLAGSTDTQYF. The CDR3 nucleotides read TGTGCCAGCAGCGTAGGGGGGCTAGCGGGCTCCACAGATACGCAGTATTTT.

This chain connects TRBV29-1 to TRBJ2-5; the D gene is possibly TRBD2 (5 bases). Germline CDR1 reads SQVTM; CDR2 reads ANQGSEA. The CDR3 covers 11 residues. Trimming left V 6 bases short and J 7 bases short, with 12 bases between. The CDR3 DNA reads TGCAGCGTAGGACTGCCGGCGACCCAGTACTTC. Translated, it gives CSVGLPATQYF.

This clonotype was seen more than once but under ten times. At one of its ends the junction is not consistent with the germline gene, which may arise from a read error. The CDR3 coding sequence is TGTGCCAACAGCTTCGGACAGGGGACCGGGGAGCTGTTTTTT. Its protein product is CANSFGQGTGELFF. This rearrangement joins TRBV7-6 to TRBJ2-2; TRBD1 matches 9 bases. The germline CDR1 and CDR2 sequences are SGHVS and FNYEAQ. This CDR3 region has 14 residues.